This paragraph reports one TCR beta chain. Antigen unknown. At one boundary the junction diverges from the germline segment, which might be a read error. With a J-beta primer mix and a sample-barcoded 5' primer, a second PCR ran roughly 6 to 12 cycles. From the 5' RACE reads, TCRdb called clonotypes with MiXCR, one entry per CDR3 protein. Among some 730,000 distinct CDR3 sequences listed, about 20% were seen once. This record comes from a study of blood T cells in healthy people across ages. Study-wide findings and caveats: Any changes in expanded clonotypes were possibly confounded, as donor CMV status remained unknown. Roughly linearly, TCR beta diversity per million T cells fell as age increased.

For every donor, a draw yielded about 10 milliliters of peripheral blood. There were at least 5 micrograms of total RNA extracted from every sample. CDR1 and CDR2 from the germline V gene are WSHSY and SAAADI. This CDR3 has 11 residues. The sample taken for sequencing was blood. The clonotype was recovered from a man between 70 and 80 years old in good health. The chain uses TRBV10-2 and TRBJ2-5; D not certain. Here the CDR3 reads CASTSQETRYF. CDR3 coding DNA: TGCGCCAGCACGTCACAAGAGACCCGGTACTTC.